This TCR beta chain was identified in a study of cytomegalovirus exposure and HLA in healthy donors. Study conclusions and caveats: Immune exposure was documented only through CMV serostatus.

Germline V CDR1 and CDR2: SQVTM, ANQGSEA. V lost 7 bases to trimming and J lost 8 bases, with 23 bases between them. The CDR3 extends over 15 amino acids. As regards this clone: What it binds is unknown.

PCR amplification relied on 60 Vbeta primers (plus 13 Jbeta primers). Here immunoSEQ multiplex PCR was the method, and the copy in TCRdb shows in-frame clones only, minus some. The top ten hold approximately 1.5% of the sample, which has more than 100,000 clones, over 70% seen once. The J gene is TRBJ1-4, the V gene TRBV29-1; a weak D match, TRBD1 (6 bases). The sequencing input was PBMCs. The source of this sequence is a woman aged 40-49 years in good health and CMV-seronegative. The CDR3 DNA sequence: TGCAGCGCCGGGGGGCAGGGAATGTTAAGGGAAAAACTGTTTTTT. The encoded protein is CSAGGQGMLREKLFF. Filled out from reference TRBV29-1 and TRBJ1-4, the complete variable domain reads SAVISQKPSRDICQRGTSLTIQCQVDSQVTMMFWYRQQPGQSLTLIATANQGSEATYESGFVIDKFPISRPNLTFSTLTVSNMSPEDSSIYLCSAGGQGMLREKLFFGSGTQLSVL.